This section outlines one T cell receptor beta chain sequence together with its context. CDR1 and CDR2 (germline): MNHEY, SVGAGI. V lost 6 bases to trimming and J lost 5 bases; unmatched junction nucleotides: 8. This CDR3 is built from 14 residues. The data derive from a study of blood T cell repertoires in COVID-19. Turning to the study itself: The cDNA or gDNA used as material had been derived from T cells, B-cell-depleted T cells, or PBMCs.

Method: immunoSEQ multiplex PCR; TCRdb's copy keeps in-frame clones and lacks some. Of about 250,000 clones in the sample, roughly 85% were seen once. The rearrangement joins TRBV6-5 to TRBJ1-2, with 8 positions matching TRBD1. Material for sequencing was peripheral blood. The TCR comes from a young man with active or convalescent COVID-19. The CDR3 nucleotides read TGTGCCAGCAGCCCGAGGACAGGGTATTATGGCTACACCTTC. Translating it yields CASSPRTGYYGYTF.